The entry below describes one T cell receptor (beta chain). The antigen remains undetermined. Data came from immunoSEQ multiplex PCR; TCRdb stores just in-frame clones and leaves some out. This sample has nearly 80,000 clones, with about 90% found just once. The V segment lost 3 bases and the J segment 4 bases; nucleotides outside the gene matches: 5. CDR3 size: 14 residues. The germline CDR1 and CDR2 sequences are SQVTM and ANQGSEA. These data come from a study of OX40 agonist ivuxolimab in advanced cancers. Whole-study context: Prior therapy, whether anti-PD-1, anti-PD-L1 or anti-CTLA-4, was allowed, and about 40% had some. Findings and limits, study-wide: Normalized T-cell clonal expansion was also low in some nonresponders. Expanded clones were, on average, more numerous among CD8+ T cells than CD4+.

The input for sequencing was CD4+ or CD8+ T cells sorted from blood, taken in a trial of the OX40 agonist ivuxolimab. The genes are TRBV29-1 and TRBJ2-5; 10 bases align to TRBD1. The clonotype was recovered from an adult with an advanced solid tumor such as melanoma, head and neck, liver or kidney cancer. The DNA for the CDR3 is TGCAGCGTTGAGGGACAGGGGCGGAGAGAGACCCAGTACTTC. Translated: CSVEGQGRRETQYF.